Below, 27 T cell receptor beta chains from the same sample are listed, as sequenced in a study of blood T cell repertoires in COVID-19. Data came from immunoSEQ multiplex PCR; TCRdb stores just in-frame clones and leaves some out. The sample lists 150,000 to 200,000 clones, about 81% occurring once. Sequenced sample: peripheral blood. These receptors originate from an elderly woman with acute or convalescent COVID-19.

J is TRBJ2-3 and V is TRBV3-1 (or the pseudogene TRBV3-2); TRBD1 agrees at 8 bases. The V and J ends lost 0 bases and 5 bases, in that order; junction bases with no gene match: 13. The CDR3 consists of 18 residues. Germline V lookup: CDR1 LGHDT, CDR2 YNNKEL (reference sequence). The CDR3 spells CASSQEPLSTGAVDTQYF. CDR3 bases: TGTGCCAGCAGCCAAGAACCCCTTTCGACAGGGGCGGTAGATACGCAGTATTTT.

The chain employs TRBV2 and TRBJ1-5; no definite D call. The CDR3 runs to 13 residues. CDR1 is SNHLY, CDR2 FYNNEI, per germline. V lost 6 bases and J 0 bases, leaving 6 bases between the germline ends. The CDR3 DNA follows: TGTGCCAGCAGCGCGTATAGCAATCAGCCCCAGCATTTT. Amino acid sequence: CASSAYSNQPQHF.

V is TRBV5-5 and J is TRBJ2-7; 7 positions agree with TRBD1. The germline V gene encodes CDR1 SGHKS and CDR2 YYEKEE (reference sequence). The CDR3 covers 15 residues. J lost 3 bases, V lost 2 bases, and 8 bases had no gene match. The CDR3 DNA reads TGTGCCAGCAGCTTTGGTGGTCGACAGGGCTACGAGCAGTACTTC. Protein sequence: CASSFGGRQGYEQYF. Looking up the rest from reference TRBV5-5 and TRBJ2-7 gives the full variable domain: DAGVTQSPTHLIKTRGQQVTLRCSPISGHKSVSWYQQVLGQGPQFIFQYYEKEERGRGNFPDRFSARQFPNYSSELNVNALLLGDSALYLCASSFGGRQGYEQYFGPGTRLTVT.

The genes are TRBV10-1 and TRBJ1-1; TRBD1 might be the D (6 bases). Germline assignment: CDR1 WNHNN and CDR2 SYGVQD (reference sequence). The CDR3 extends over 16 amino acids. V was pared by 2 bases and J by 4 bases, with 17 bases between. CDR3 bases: TGCGCCAGCAGTGAGAAGGACAGACCCCGCGGCACTGAAGCTTTCTTT. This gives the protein CASSEKDRPRGTEAFF.

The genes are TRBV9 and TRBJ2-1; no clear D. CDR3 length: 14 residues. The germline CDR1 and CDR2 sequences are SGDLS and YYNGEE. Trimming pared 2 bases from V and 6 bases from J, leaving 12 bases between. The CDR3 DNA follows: TGTGCCAGCAGCGTGGGCCCCCGGTCCAATGAGCAGTTCTTC. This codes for CASSVGPRSNEQFF.

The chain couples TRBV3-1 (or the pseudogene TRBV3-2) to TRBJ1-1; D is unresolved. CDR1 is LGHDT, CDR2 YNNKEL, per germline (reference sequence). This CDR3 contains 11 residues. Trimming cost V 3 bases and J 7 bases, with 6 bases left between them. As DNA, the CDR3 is TGTGCCAGCAGCCACGCGAATGAAGCTTTCTTT. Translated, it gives CASSHANEAFF.

The CDR3 region has the DNA TGTGCCAGCAGCTTGACTAGCGGGAGTTTCTTAGAGCAGTACTTC. Residues: CASSLTSGSFLEQYF. This chain links TRBV5-6 with TRBJ2-7, with TRBD2 matching 11 bases. Germline V gives CDR1 SGHDT, CDR2 YYEEEE. The CDR3 runs 15 residues. Trimming removed 1 base from V and 7 bases from J; junction bases left unmatched: 7.

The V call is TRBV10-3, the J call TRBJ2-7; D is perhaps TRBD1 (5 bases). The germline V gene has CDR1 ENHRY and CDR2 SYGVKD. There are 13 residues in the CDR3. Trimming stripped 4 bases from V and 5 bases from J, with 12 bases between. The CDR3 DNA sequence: TGTGCCATCAGTGGACAGCAACTCCACGAGCAGTACTTC. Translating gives CAISGQQLHEQYF.

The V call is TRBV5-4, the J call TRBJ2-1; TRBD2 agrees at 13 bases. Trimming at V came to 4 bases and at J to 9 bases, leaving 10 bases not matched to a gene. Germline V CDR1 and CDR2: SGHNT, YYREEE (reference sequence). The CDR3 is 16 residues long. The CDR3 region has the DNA TGTGCCAGCAGCAGGAGACTAGCGGGAGGTGGGAGTGAGCAGTTCTTC. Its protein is CASSRRLAGGGSEQFF.

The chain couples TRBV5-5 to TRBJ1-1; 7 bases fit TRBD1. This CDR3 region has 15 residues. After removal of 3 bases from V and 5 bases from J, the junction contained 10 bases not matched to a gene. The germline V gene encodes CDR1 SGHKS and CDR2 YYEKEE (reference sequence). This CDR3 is CASSWGLQGQTEAFF. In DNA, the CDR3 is TGTGCCAGCAGCTGGGGCCTACAGGGGCAGACTGAAGCTTTCTTT.

This CDR3 reads CASSLDLTAAYEQYF. The CDR3 DNA follows: TGTGCCAGCAGCTTAGATCTGACAGCTGCCTACGAGCAGTACTTC. This chain connects TRBV7-6 to TRBJ2-7; D possibly corresponds to TRBD1 (5 bases). The CDR3 spans 15 residues. Germline loops: CDR1 SGHVS, CDR2 FNYEAQ. V dropped 1 base and J dropped 2 bases, with 12 bases sitting between them.

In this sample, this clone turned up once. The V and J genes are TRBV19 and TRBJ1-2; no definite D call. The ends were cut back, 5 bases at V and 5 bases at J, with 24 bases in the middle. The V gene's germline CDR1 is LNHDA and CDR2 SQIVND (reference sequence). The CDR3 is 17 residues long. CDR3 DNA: TGTGCCAGTAGTTCTCACGGACGCGGGCGGTCGGTTTATGGCTACACCTTC. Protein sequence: CASSSHGRGRSVYGYTF.

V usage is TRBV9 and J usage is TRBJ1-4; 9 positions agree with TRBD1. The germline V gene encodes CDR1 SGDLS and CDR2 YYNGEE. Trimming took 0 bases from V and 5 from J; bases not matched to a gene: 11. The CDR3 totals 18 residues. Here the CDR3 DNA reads TGTGCCAGCAGCGTAGGTCCGGAGCCCGGGACAGGGAATGAAAAACTGTTTTTT. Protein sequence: CASSVGPEPGTGNEKLFF.

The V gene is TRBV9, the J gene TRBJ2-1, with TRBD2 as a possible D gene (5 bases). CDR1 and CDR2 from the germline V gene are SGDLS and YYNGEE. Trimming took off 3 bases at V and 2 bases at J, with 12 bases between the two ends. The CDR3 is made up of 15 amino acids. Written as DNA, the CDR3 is TGTGCCAGCAGCGAACGGGGTAGAGCCTACAATGAGCAGTTCTTC. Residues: CASSERGRAYNEQFF.

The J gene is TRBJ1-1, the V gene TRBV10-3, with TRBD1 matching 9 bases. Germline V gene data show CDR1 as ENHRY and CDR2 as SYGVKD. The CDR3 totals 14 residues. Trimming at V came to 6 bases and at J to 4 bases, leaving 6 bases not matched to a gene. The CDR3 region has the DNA TGTGCCATCAGCCGGACAGGGGAGGGCACTGAAGCTTTCTTT. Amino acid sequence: CAISRTGEGTEAFF.

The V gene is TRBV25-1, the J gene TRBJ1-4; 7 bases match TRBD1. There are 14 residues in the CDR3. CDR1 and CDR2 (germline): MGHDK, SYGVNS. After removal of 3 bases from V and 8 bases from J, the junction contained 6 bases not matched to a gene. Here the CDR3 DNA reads TGTGCCAGCAGTGACCAGGGGGTTTGGGAAAAACTGTTTTTT. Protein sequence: CASSDQGVWEKLFF.

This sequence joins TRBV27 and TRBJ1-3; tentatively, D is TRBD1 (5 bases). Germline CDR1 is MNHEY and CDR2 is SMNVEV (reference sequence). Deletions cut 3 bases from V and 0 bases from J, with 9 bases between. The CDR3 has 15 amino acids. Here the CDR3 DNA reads TGTGCCAGCAGTTTCACAGGAAACTCTGGAAACACCATATATTTT. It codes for CASSFTGNSGNTIYF.

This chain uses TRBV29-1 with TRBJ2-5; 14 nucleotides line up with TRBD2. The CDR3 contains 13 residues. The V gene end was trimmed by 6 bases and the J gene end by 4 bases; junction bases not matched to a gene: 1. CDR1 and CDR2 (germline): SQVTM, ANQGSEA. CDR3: CSVGLAGVETQYF. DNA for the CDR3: TGCAGCGTGGGACTAGCGGGAGTAGAGACCCAGTACTTC. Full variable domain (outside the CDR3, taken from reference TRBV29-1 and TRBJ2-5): SAVISQKPSRDICQRGTSLTIQCQVDSQVTMMFWYRQQPGQSLTLIATANQGSEATYESGFVIDKFPISRPNLTFSTLTVSNMSPEDSSIYLCSVGLAGVETQYFGPGTRLLVL.

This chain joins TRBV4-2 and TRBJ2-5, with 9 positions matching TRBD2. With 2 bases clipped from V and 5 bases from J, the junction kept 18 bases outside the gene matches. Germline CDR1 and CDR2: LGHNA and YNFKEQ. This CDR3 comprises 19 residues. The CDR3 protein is CASSQHPAQSGGRGETQYF. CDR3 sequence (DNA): TGTGCCAGCAGCCAACATCCCGCCCAGAGCGGGGGGAGGGGGGAGACCCAGTACTTC.

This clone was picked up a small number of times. DNA for the CDR3: TGTGCCAGTAGGCGATCGGGGCTAGCGGCTAGCTCCTACGAGCAGTACTTC. Translation gives CASRRSGLAASSYEQYF. This chain links TRBV19 with TRBJ2-7, with 7 bases aligning to TRBD2. Germline CDR1 is LNHDA and CDR2 is SQIVND (reference sequence). V shed 6 bases, J shed 0 bases, and the junction held 14 bases outside the gene matches. The CDR3 is made up of 17 amino acids.

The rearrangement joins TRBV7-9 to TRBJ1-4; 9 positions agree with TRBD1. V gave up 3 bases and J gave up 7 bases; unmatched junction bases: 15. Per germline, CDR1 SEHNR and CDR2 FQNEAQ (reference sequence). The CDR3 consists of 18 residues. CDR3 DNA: TGTGCCAGCAGCTTGCTCGGGACAGGGATTTTTCGCGTTGAAAAACTGTTTTTT. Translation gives CASSLLGTGIFRVEKLFF.

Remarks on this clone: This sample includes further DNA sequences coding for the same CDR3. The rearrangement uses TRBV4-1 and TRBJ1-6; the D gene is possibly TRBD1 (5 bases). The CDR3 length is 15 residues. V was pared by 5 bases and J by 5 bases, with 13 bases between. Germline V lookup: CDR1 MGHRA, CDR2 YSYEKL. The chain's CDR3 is CASSLRDRDNSPLHF. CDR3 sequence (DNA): TGCGCCAGCAGCTTGAGAGACAGAGATAATTCACCCCTCCACTTT.

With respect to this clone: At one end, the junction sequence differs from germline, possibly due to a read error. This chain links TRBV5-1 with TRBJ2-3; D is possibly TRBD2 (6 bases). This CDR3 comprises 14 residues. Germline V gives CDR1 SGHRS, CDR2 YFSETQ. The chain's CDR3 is CASSLDGRSDTQYF. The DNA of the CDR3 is TGTGCCAGCAGCTTGGACGGGAGATCAGATACGCAGTATTTT.

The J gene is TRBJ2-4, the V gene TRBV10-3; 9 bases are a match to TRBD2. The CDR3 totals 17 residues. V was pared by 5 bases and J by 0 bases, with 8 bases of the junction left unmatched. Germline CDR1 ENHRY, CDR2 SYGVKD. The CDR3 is CAISTTLAGLAKNIQYF. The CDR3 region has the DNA TGTGCCATCAGTACTACTCTAGCGGGACTAGCCAAAAACATTCAGTACTTC.

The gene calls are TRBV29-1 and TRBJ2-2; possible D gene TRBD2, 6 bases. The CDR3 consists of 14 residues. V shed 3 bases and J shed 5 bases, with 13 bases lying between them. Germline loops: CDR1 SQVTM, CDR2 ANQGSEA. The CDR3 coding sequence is TGCAGCGTTGATAGAAGGGCGGGGACCGGGGAGCTGTTTTTT. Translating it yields CSVDRRAGTGELFF.

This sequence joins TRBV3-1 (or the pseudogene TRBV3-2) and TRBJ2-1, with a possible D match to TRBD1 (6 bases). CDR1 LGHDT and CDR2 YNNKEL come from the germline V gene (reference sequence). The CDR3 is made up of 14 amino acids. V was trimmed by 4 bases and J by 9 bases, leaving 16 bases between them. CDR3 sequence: CASSLGHIGGEQFF. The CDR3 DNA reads TGTGCCAGCAGCCTAGGACACATAGGGGGTGAGCAGTTCTTC.

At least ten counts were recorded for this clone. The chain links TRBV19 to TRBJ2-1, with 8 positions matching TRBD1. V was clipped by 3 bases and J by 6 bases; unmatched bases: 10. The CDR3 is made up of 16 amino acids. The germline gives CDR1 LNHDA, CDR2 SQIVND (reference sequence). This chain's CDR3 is CASSIQGQGAINEQFF. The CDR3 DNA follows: TGTGCCAGTAGTATTCAGGGCCAGGGGGCTATCAATGAGCAGTTCTTC.